Presented here are 31 T cell receptor beta chains from one specimen sequenced in a study of TIL therapy for anti-PD-1-resistant metastatic lung cancer. The sample's time point: pre-treatment sample, taken before nivolumab and TIL therapy. The immunoSEQ assay was v3. Only in-frame clones appear in the TCRdb table, and some are missing; sequencing was by immunoSEQ multiplex PCR. Of approximately 45,000 clones in the sample, roughly 85% were seen once. Material: blood, obtained at baseline. Receptors were obtained from a man in his 70s with non-small cell lung cancer.

The J gene is TRBJ1-1, the V gene TRBV5-1; the D is unclear. CDR3 length: 13 amino acids. V was clipped by 4 bases and J by 5 bases, with 12 bases between them. Germline loops: CDR1 SGHRS, CDR2 YFSETQ. DNA of the CDR3: TGCGCCAGCAGCAGAGAGGTAGGGACTGAAGCTTTCTTT. Protein product: CASSREVGTEAFF.

The chain links TRBV29-1 to TRBJ2-3; weak D call: TRBD1 (5 bases). Per the germline V gene, CDR1 is SQVTM and CDR2 is ANQGSEA. Between the trimmed V and J ends, which lost 7 bases and 2 bases, there was a span of 16 bases. The CDR3 runs 14 residues. The DNA for the CDR3 is TGCAGCGGCAGCGTCCTGGGGCTCACAGATACGCAGTATTTT. Its translation: CSGSVLGLTDTQYF.

The chain joins TRBV7-6 to TRBJ2-1, with 11 bases aligning to TRBD2. The CDR3 extends over 15 amino acids. Per the germline V gene, CDR1 is SGHVS and CDR2 is FNYEAQ. Trimming took 5 bases from V and 3 from J; bases not matched to a gene: 3. Here the CDR3 reads CASSQGLAGYNEQFF. DNA of the CDR3: TGTGCCAGCAGCCAAGGACTAGCGGGCTACAATGAGCAGTTCTTC.

This chain links TRBV5-4 with TRBJ2-1, with a weak D call TRBD2 (6 bases). Looked up from germline, CDR1 is SGHNT and CDR2 is YYREEE (reference sequence). V lost 4 bases, J lost 2 bases, and 7 bases lay in between. This CDR3 contains 13 residues. The CDR3 loop is CASSGRTYNEQFF. The CDR3 coding sequence is TGTGCCAGCAGCGGGAGGACCTACAATGAGCAGTTCTTC.

This rearrangement joins TRBV6-1 to TRBJ1-6, with D tentatively TRBD1 (5 bases). The germline gives CDR1 MNHNS, CDR2 SASEGT. Trimming pared 2 bases from V and 0 bases from J, leaving 11 bases between. CDR3 size: 17 residues. CDR3 DNA: TGTGCCAGCAGTGAAAGGGGCGGGAGCTCCTATAATTCACCCCTCCACTTT. This gives the protein CASSERGGSSYNSPLHF.

This chain's CDR3 is CASSNGLAETDTQYF. The CDR3 region has the DNA TGCGCCAGCAGTAACGGACTAGCGGAGACAGATACGCAGTATTTT. This chain connects TRBV5-1 to TRBJ2-3, with TRBD2 matching over 10 bases. CDR1 SGHRS and CDR2 YFSETQ come from the germline V gene. The CDR3 has 15 residues. V was pared by 5 bases and J by 3 bases, with 6 bases of the junction left unmatched.

The J gene is TRBJ2-7, the V gene TRBV7-2, with TRBD2 identical over 10 bases. The CDR3 is 15 amino acids. The germline V gene has CDR1 SGHTA and CDR2 FQGNSA. V gave up 9 bases and J gave up 4 bases; unmatched junction bases: 12. CDR3 DNA sequence: TGTGCCAGAGGTATATCTAGCGGGAGTCGGTACGAGCAGTACTTC. The encoded protein is CARGISSGSRYEQYF.

The chain links TRBV7-6 to TRBJ2-2; 9 bases align to TRBD2. CDR1 is SGHVS and CDR2 is FNYEAQ in the germline V gene. The trim removed 5 bases at V and 2 bases at J, leaving 15 bases unmatched. This CDR3 has 19 amino acids. The DNA for the CDR3 is TGTGCCAGCAGCCAGAGCGCGGGAGGGCTATGGGGCAACACCGGGGAGCTGTTTTTT. Translating gives CASSQSAGGLWGNTGELFF.

This clone appeared a single time. This chain connects TRBV29-1 to TRBJ2-5, with 10 bases matching TRBD1. The closer fit of TRBJ2-7 to the DNA end suggests the J call may be wrong. This CDR3 region has 14 residues. Germline CDR1 reads SQVTM; CDR2 reads ANQGSEA. The CDR3 DNA is TGCAGCGTCGGACCGGGACAGGGGTTGGGCGAGCAGTACTTC. Translating it yields CSVGPGQGLGEQYF.

The chain employs TRBV5-1 and TRBJ1-4; D remains unclear. In germline, CDR1 is SGHRS, CDR2 YFSETQ. The germline V and J ends were trimmed by 2 bases and 0 bases, with 5 bases remaining between them. The CDR3 is 14 residues long. This CDR3 is CASSFFATNEKLFF. The DNA for the CDR3 is TGCGCCAGCAGCTTCTTCGCAACTAATGAAAAACTGTTTTTT.

The V call is TRBV11-2, the J call TRBJ1-5, with 9 bases that match TRBD1. Germline V gives CDR1 SGHAT, CDR2 FQNNGV. V dropped 1 base and J dropped 1; count of bases not matched to a gene: 2. The CDR3 has 16 amino acids. The CDR3 nucleotides are TGTGCCAGCAGCTTAGGGGACAGGGTAAGCAATCAGCCCCAGCATTTT. It translates to CASSLGDRVSNQPQHF.

J is TRBJ2-7 and V is TRBV19, with a tentative D call TRBD2 (6 bases). Trimming removed 5 bases at V and 2 bases at J, with 10 bases between. Germline V gives CDR1 LNHDA, CDR2 SQIVND (reference sequence). This CDR3 is 13 amino acids long. CDR3 nucleotide sequence: TGTGCCAGTAGTGAGGGAGGCCCCTACGAGCAGTACTTC. Protein product: CASSEGGPYEQYF.

V is TRBV28 and J is TRBJ2-1; 16 positions match TRBD2. The CDR3 loop spans 17 amino acids. Germline loops: CDR1 MDHEN, CDR2 SYDVKM. Trimming at V came to 4 bases and at J to 8 bases, leaving 8 bases not matched to a gene. CDR3 in amino acids: CASSSQGLAGGIDEQFF. The CDR3 nucleotides are TGTGCCAGCAGTTCACAGGGACTAGCGGGAGGGATAGATGAGCAGTTCTTC.

This clone was found once. V is TRBV11-2 and J is TRBJ2-1; D tentatively reads TRBD1 or TRBD2 (5 bases each). V lost 5 bases and J lost 0, with 11 bases in between. CDR3 length equals 15 residues. The germline V gene has CDR1 SGHAT and CDR2 FQNNGV. The CDR3 reads CASSLIGGSYNEQFF. CDR3 coding DNA: TGTGCCAGCAGCCTCATTGGGGGCTCCTACAATGAGCAGTTCTTC.

The genes are TRBV9 and TRBJ2-6; the D gene could be TRBD1 or TRBD2 (6 bases each). CDR3 length equals 19 residues. Germline CDR1 SGDLS, CDR2 YYNGEE. V was clipped by 3 bases and J by 0 bases, with 19 bases between them. CDR3 region: CASSGQGSRRASGANVLTF. For the CDR3, the DNA is TGTGCCAGCAGCGGCCAGGGGTCGCGGAGGGCCTCTGGGGCCAACGTCCTGACTTTC.

This rearrangement joins TRBV5-8 to TRBJ2-5; the D is unclear. CDR1 and CDR2 from the germline V gene are SGHTS and YDEGEE. V lost 2 bases and J 5 bases, leaving 13 bases between the germline ends. CDR3 length: 14 amino acids. The CDR3 reads CASSFSLGVETQYF. Written as DNA, the CDR3 is TGTGCCAGCAGCTTCTCACTTGGGGTGGAGACCCAGTACTTC.

The chain couples TRBV28 to TRBJ2-3, with TRBD1 matching 7 bases. V was clipped by 7 bases and J by 2 bases; unmatched bases: 12. This CDR3 has 16 amino acids. Germline CDR1 MDHEN, CDR2 SYDVKM. CDR3 amino acids: CASNPLGTASTDTQYF. DNA for the CDR3: TGTGCCAGCAACCCCCTCGGGACAGCCTCCACAGATACGCAGTATTTT.

The rearrangement links TRBV7-2 to TRBJ2-5; 8 nucleotides agree with TRBD2. The J call may be in error: the DNA end matches TRBJ2-7 better. Germline CDR1 is SGHTA and CDR2 is FQGNSA. CDR3 length: 15 residues. Here the CDR3 DNA reads TGTGCCAGCAGCGGGCAGAGCGGGAGCTCCTACGAGCAGTACTTC. Translated: CASSGQSGSSYEQYF.

The V call is TRBV9, the J call TRBJ2-1, with TRBD2 matching over 8 bases. The CDR3 contains 17 residues. V shed 0 bases and J 0 bases; nucleotides not matched to a gene: 5. Germline CDR1 SGDLS, CDR2 YYNGEE. CDR3 region: CASSVGRAGDSYNEQFF. Here the CDR3 DNA reads TGTGCCAGCAGCGTAGGAAGAGCGGGAGACTCCTACAATGAGCAGTTCTTC. Combining the CDR3 with reference TRBV9 and TRBJ2-1 gives the whole variable domain DSGVTQTPKHLITATGQRVTLRCSPRSGDLSVYWYQQSLDQGLQFLIQYYNGEERAKGNILERFSAQQFPDLHSELNLSSLELGDSALYFCASSVGRAGDSYNEQFFGPGTRLTVL.

The J gene is TRBJ2-1, the V gene TRBV5-1, with TRBD2 matching 13 bases. The CDR3 runs 14 residues. V trimming: 4 bases; J trimming: 7 bases; junction bases outside the gene matches: 2. Germline assignment: CDR1 SGHRS and CDR2 YFSETQ. The CDR3 DNA reads as TGCGCCAGCAGCCAGACTAGCGGGAGGAATGAGCAGTTCTTC. This translates into CASSQTSGRNEQFF.

The table lists this clone with a count of one. The chain joins TRBV10-3 to TRBJ2-2; 7 bases are a match to TRBD1. The CDR3 runs to 16 residues. The germline V gene encodes CDR1 ENHRY and CDR2 SYGVKD. V was clipped by 2 bases and J by 5 bases; unmatched bases: 8. This CDR3 reads CAISEEGTAITGELFF. CDR3 DNA sequence: TGTGCCATCAGTGAGGAGGGGACAGCTATTACCGGGGAGCTGTTTTTT.

This chain uses TRBV7-2 with TRBJ2-1; the D gene is possibly TRBD2 (5 bases). The CDR3 sequence is 14 residues long. Germline loops: CDR1 SGHTA, CDR2 FQGNSA. The germline V and J ends were trimmed by 5 bases and 0 bases, with 8 bases remaining between them. As DNA, the CDR3 is TGTGCCAGCAGCAGGGAGAGCTCCTACAATGAGCAGTTCTTC. Translated: CASSRESSYNEQFF.

This clone is a singleton in its sample. V is TRBV9 and J is TRBJ2-7; D ambiguous. The V end lost 3 bases, the J end lost 0 bases, and 10 bases lay between the germline ends. Per germline, CDR1 SGDLS and CDR2 YYNGEE. This CDR3 spans 14 amino acids. The CDR3 spells CASSAGLSSYEQYF. The CDR3 DNA is TGTGCCAGCAGCGCCGGGCTAAGCTCCTACGAGCAGTACTTC.

This chain uses TRBV12-2 with TRBJ2-1; TRBD1, the table's D call, lacks a check against the DNA. TRBV12-2 is termed a pseudogene. CDR3 length: 16 residues. CDR3 nucleotide sequence: TGTGCAAGTCGCTTAGCCGACAGGACAGGGGGGTATGAGCAGTTCTTC. Protein: CASRLADRTGGYEQFF.

Here the CDR3 DNA reads TGTGCCAGCAGTGAATTCGGGCAGGGGGGAAAGACCCAGTACTTC. Translating it yields CASSEFGQGGKTQYF. This sequence joins TRBV2 and TRBJ2-5; a weak D match, TRBD1 (7 bases). Per the germline V gene, CDR1 is SNHLY and CDR2 is FYNNEI. The CDR3 length is 15 residues. The germline V and J ends were trimmed by 2 bases and 6 bases, with 16 bases remaining between them. Based on the CDR3 plus reference TRBV2 and TRBJ2-5, the full variable domain is EPEVTQTPSHQVTQMGQEVILRCVPISNHLYFYWYRQILGQKVEFLVSFYNNEISEKSEIFDDQFSVERPDGSNFTLKIRSTKLEDSAMYFCASSEFGQGGKTQYFGPGTRLLVL.

The chain carries TRBV30 and TRBJ2-5; the D is unclear. This CDR3 region has 15 residues. Germline-derived CDR1 and CDR2 are GTSNPN and SVGIG (reference sequence). The V gene lost 2 bases and the J gene lost 2 bases, with 15 bases spanning the gap. CDR3 loop: CAWSWVPGLQETQYF. CDR3 in DNA: TGTGCCTGGAGTTGGGTCCCCGGGTTACAAGAGACCCAGTACTTC.

This chain connects TRBV27 to TRBJ1-5; unclear D gene. This CDR3 is built from 16 residues. Germline V gene lookup returns CDR1 MNHEY and CDR2 SMNVEV (reference sequence). Between the trimmed V and J ends, which lost 2 bases and 0 bases, there was a span of 11 bases. The CDR3 is CASSLRSQGSNQPQHF. DNA of the CDR3: TGTGCCAGCAGTTTAAGGTCACAAGGTAGCAATCAGCCCCAGCATTTT.

The rearrangement joins TRBV10-2 to TRBJ2-7, with no clear D. This CDR3 spans 14 amino acids. Between the trimmed V and J ends, which lost 4 bases and 3 bases, there was a span of 13 bases. Looked up from germline, CDR1 is WSHSY and CDR2 is SAAADI. CDR3 protein: CASSGNLQRYEQYF. The CDR3 region has the DNA TGCGCCAGCAGTGGAAATTTACAGCGCTACGAGCAGTACTTC.

The chain is built from TRBV7-9 and TRBJ2-3, with 9 bases matching TRBD2. This CDR3 has 15 residues. V lost 6 bases to trimming and J lost 4 bases; unmatched junction nucleotides: 8. Germline loops: CDR1 SEHNR, CDR2 FQNEAQ (reference sequence). The CDR3 spells CASSKRGLAADTQYF. Written as DNA, the CDR3 is TGTGCCAGCAGTAAGAGGGGACTAGCCGCAGATACGCAGTATTTT.

The sample holds a few counts of this clone. The V gene is TRBV19, the J gene TRBJ2-3, with TRBD2 matching over 9 bases. Germline CDR1 reads LNHDA; CDR2 reads SQIVND (reference sequence). The V and J ends lost 4 bases and 3 bases, in that order; junction bases with no gene match: 5. The CDR3 contains 15 residues. The CDR3 coding sequence is TGTGCCAGTAGTAAACGGCGGGAGGGGACAGATACGCAGTATTTT. Its protein product is CASSKRREGTDTQYF.

The chain links TRBV6-1 to TRBJ2-5; tentatively, D is TRBD2 (6 bases). Germline CDR1 and CDR2: MNHNS and SASEGT. CDR3 length: 16 residues. Trimming shortened V by 2 bases and J by 4 bases, and 17 bases separated the two germline ends. Written as DNA, the CDR3 is TGTGCCAGCAGTGAACTCTACGGGAGAGCGGGAGAGACCCAGTACTTC. This translates into CASSELYGRAGETQYF.